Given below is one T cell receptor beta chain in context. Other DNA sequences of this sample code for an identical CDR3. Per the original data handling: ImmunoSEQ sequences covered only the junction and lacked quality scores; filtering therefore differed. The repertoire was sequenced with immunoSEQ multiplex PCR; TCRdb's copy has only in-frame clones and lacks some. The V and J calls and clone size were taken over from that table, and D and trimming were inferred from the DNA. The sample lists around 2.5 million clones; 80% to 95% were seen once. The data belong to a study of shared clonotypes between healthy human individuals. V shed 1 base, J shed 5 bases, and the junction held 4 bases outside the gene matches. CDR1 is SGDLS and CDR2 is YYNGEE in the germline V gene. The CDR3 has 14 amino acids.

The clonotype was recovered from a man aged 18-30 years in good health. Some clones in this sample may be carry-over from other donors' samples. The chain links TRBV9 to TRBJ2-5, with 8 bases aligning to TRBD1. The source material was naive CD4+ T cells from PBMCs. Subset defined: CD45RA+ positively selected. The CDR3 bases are TGTGCCAGCAGCGTACAGGGGGCGAGGGAGACCCAGTACTTC. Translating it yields CASSVQGARETQYF.